This entry lists 15 T cell receptor beta chains sequenced from one sample in a study of T cell repertoires in cytomegalovirus infection. TCRdb redid the calling of the reads with MiXCR, one entry per CDR3 protein. The data contain a few hundred thousand distinct CDR3 sequences, approximately 25% of them seen just once; the ten biggest clones take up less than 15%. Sequencing was performed on PBMCs. The receptor set was obtained from a human donor in good health (CMV status not recorded). Some clones in this sample may be carry-over from other donors' samples.

This clonotype was found a few times. The chain links TRBV7-8 to TRBJ1-1, with a weak D call TRBD1 (6 bases). Trimming pared 5 bases from V and 4 bases from J, leaving 17 bases between. This CDR3 spans 15 amino acids. Germline CDR1 reads SGHVS; CDR2 reads FQNEAQ. The CDR3 protein is CASSKRQAMSTEAFF. The CDR3 DNA reads as TGTGCCAGCAGCAAGCGACAGGCGATGAGCACTGAAGCTTTCTTT.

This clonotype was seen more than once but under ten times. The V gene is TRBV11-2, the J gene TRBJ2-3, with 7 bases identical to TRBD2. Trimming took 2 bases from V and 3 from J; bases not matched to a gene: 8. The length of the CDR3 is 16 residues. Germline CDR1 reads SGHAT; CDR2 reads FQNNGV. As DNA, the CDR3 is TGTGCCAGCAGCTTAAGACCTAGCGGATATACAGATACGCAGTATTTT. Residues: CASSLRPSGYTDTQYF.

Only a few counts were recorded for this clonotype. The V call is TRBV7-9, the J call TRBJ2-1; 9 bases are a match to TRBD1. The CDR3 length is 12 residues. The V and J ends lost 6 bases and 15 bases, in that order; junction bases with no gene match: 9. Germline lookup yields CDR1 SEHNR and CDR2 FQNEAQ (reference sequence). For the CDR3, the DNA is TGTGCCAGCAGTTCCACGGGACAGGGCCTGTTCTTC. This codes for CASSSTGQGLFF.

This clonotype occurred a few times. The chain links TRBV28 to TRBJ2-2, with TRBD2 matching 7 bases. Trimming removed 2 bases from V and 4 bases from J; junction bases left unmatched: 7. The CDR3 is made up of 16 amino acids. CDR1 is MDHEN and CDR2 is SYDVKM in the germline V gene. In DNA, the CDR3 is TGTGCCAGCAGTTTACCTAGCGGTCCTTCCACCGGGGAGCTGTTTTTT. Translation: CASSLPSGPSTGELFF.

The CDR3 DNA reads TGTGCCAGTAGTTCCGAATCCTGGACTAGCGGACGCTCCTACGAGCAGTACTTC. It translates to CASSSESWTSGRSYEQYF. This rearrangement joins TRBV19 to TRBJ2-7; 10 nucleotides line up with TRBD2. Germline V gives CDR1 LNHDA, CDR2 SQIVND (reference sequence). V trimming: 5 bases; J trimming: 0 bases; junction bases outside the gene matches: 13. The CDR3 spans 18 residues.

The J gene is TRBJ2-1, the V gene TRBV15, with TRBD1 identical over 9 bases. With 1 base clipped from V and 9 bases from J, the junction kept 4 bases outside the gene matches. The CDR3 consists of 14 residues. The V gene's germline CDR1 is LNHNV and CDR2 YYDKDF (reference sequence). The CDR3 coding sequence is TGTGCCACCAGCAGAGGACAGGGGGGAGGTGAGCAGTTCTTC. This translates into CATSRGQGGGEQFF. Based on the CDR3 plus reference TRBV15 and TRBJ2-1, the full variable domain is DAMVIQNPRYQVTQFGKPVTLSCSQTLNHNVMYWYQQKSSQAPKLLFHYYDKDFNNEADTPDNFQSRRPNTSFCFLDIRSPGLGDTAMYLCATSRGQGGGEQFFGPGTRLTVL.

This clonotype has just a few counts. This rearrangement joins TRBV2 to TRBJ2-1; D is undetermined. The CDR3 is 15 residues long. V lost 5 bases and J lost 3, with 14 bases in between. Germline CDR1 SNHLY, CDR2 FYNNEI. CDR3 loop: CASSIPLSGYNEQFF. The CDR3 coding sequence is TGTGCCAGCAGTATCCCCCTGAGTGGCTACAATGAGCAGTTCTTC.

J is TRBJ2-3 and V is TRBV24-1; 9 bases are shared with TRBD2. The CDR3 has 16 amino acids. CDR1 and CDR2 from the germline V gene are KGHDR and SFDVKD. The trim removed 4 bases at V and 2 bases at J, leaving 6 bases unmatched. CDR3 sequence reads: CATSEPLAGPTDTQYF. The CDR3 DNA sequence: TGTGCCACCAGTGAGCCGCTAGCGGGACCCACAGATACGCAGTATTTT.

The genes are TRBV12-3 or TRBV12-4 and TRBJ1-1; no clear D gene. The length of the CDR3 is 18 residues. Trimming removed 1 base at V and 5 bases at J, with 23 bases between. DNA for the CDR3: TGTGCCAGCAGTTTAGATGAGTGGGCCCCGCGGTCGCGGACTGAAGCTTTCTTT. Amino acids: CASSLDEWAPRSRTEAFF.

This clonotype was counted a few times. The CDR3 DNA reads TGTGCTAGTGGTCGGGACTATAACAATGAGCAGTTCTTC. Protein sequence: CASGRDYNNEQFF. The rearrangement uses TRBV12-5 and TRBJ2-1, with 7 nucleotides matching TRBD2. CDR3 size: 13 residues. CDR1 and CDR2 from the germline V gene are LGHNT and FRNRAP. Trimming cost V 5 bases and J 5 bases; bases outside gene matches: 3.

This clonotype was detected a few times. The chain joins TRBV7-9 to TRBJ2-3, with TRBD1 matching 9 bases. This CDR3 has 15 amino acids. J was trimmed by 2 bases and V by 5 bases; bases with no gene match: 5. Germline CDR1 SEHNR, CDR2 FQNEAQ (reference sequence). This CDR3 reads CASSAGQGNTDTQYF. As DNA, the CDR3 is TGTGCCAGCAGCGCGGGACAGGGAAACACAGATACGCAGTATTTT.

This clonotype occurred once. The CDR3 DNA follows: TGCAGTGCTAGAGGGAGGAGGGAGTATGCCACAGATACGCAGTATTTT. Translation: CSARGRREYATDTQYF. This chain joins TRBV20-1 and TRBJ2-3, with D perhaps TRBD2 (6 bases). V gave up 1 base and J gave up 2 bases, with 16 bases separating them. Germline lookup yields CDR1 DFQATT and CDR2 SNEGSKA (reference sequence). The CDR3 contains 16 residues.

This clonotype has a handful of counts. V usage is TRBV7-9 and J usage is TRBJ1-4; D ambiguous. Germline V gene sequence: CDR1 SEHNR, CDR2 FQNEAQ (reference sequence). Between the trimmed V and J ends, which lost 5 bases and 3 bases, there was a span of 1 base. This CDR3 region has 11 residues. CDR3 amino acids: CASSANEKLFF. As DNA, the CDR3 is TGTGCCAGCAGCGCTAATGAAAAACTGTTTTTT.

V and J are TRBV7-2 and TRBJ1-1; 7 bases match TRBD1. J was trimmed by 3 bases and V by 2 bases; bases with no gene match: 6. CDR1 SGHTA and CDR2 FQGNSA come from the germline V gene. This CDR3 has 15 amino acids. The CDR3 DNA sequence: TGTGCCAGCAGCTTAAACGACAGGGTATACACTGAAGCTTTCTTT. This encodes CASSLNDRVYTEAFF.

The chain joins TRBV6-2 or TRBV6-3 to TRBJ2-1; 11 bases align to TRBD2. Germline V gene lookup returns CDR1 MNHEY and CDR2 SVGEGT. V gave up 4 bases and J gave up 15 bases; unmatched junction bases: 11. The CDR3 is 14 amino acids. The CDR3 bases are TGTGCCAGCAGTTTACGGACTAGCGGGCGTAGGGGGTTCTTC. Encoded protein: CASSLRTSGRRGFF.